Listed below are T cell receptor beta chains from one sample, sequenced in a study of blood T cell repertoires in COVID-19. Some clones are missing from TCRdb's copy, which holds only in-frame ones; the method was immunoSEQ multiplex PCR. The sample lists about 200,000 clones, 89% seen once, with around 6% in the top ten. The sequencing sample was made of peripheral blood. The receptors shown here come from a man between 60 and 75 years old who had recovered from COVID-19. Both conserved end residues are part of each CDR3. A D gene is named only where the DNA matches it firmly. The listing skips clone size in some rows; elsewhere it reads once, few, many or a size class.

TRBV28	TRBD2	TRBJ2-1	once	CASSLGGGGPSEQFF	TGTGCCAGCAGCCTCGGGGGGGGAGGGCCATCTGAGCAGTTCTTC
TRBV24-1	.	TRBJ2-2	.	CATSAGRNTGELFF	TGTGCCACCAGTGCAGGGCGGAACACCGGGGAGCTGTTTTTT
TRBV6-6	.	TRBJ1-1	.	CATSRTANTEAFF	TGTGCCACTTCGAGAACCGCGAACACTGAAGCTTTCTTT
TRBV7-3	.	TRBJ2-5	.	CASSPTRQETQYF	TGTGCCAGCAGCCCCACCCGGCAAGAGACCCAGTACTTC
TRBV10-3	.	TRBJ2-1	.	CAISAVLYNEQFF	TGTGCCATCAGCGCGGTACTTTACAATGAGCAGTTCTTC
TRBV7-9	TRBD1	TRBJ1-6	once	CASSLNRGNSPLHF	TGTGCCAGCAGCTTAAACAGGGGGAATTCACCCCTCCACTTT
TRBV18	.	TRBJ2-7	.	CASSPMYEQYF	TGTGCCAGCTCACCCATGTACGAGCAGTACTTC
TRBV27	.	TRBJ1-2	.	CASSLGGNYGYTF	TGTGCCAGCAGTTTAGGGGGCAACTATGGCTACACCTTC
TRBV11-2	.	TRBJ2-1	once	CASSLDREGEQFF	TGTGCCAGCAGCTTGGACAGGGAGGGTGAGCAGTTCTTC
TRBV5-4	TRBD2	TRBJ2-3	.	CASSPPGGARIDTQYF	TGTGCCAGCAGCCCACCCGGGGGGGCGAGGATAGATACGCAGTATTTT
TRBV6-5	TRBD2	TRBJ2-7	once	CASSLTSGRNEQYF	TGTGCCAGCAGCCTGACTAGCGGGAGAAACGAGCAGTACTTC
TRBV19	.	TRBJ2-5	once	CASSISARDSQTQYF	TGTGCCAGTAGTATCTCAGCCCGGGACTCACAGACCCAGTACTTC
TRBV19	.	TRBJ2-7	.	CASSIVSRDMDEQYF	TGTGCCAGTAGTATAGTTTCCAGGGACATGGACGAGCAGTACTTC
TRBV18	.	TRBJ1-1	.	CASSPMSGESSTEAFF	TGTGCCAGCTCACCAATGAGCGGGGAATCAAGCACTGAAGCTTTCTTT
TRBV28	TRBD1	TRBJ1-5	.	CASNQGAETYSNQPQHF	TGTGCCAGCAACCAGGGGGCAGAAACTTATAGCAATCAGCCCCAGCATTTT
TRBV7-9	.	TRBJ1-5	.	CASSDKGGNQPQHF	TGTGCCAGCAGCGATAAAGGGGGCAATCAGCCCCAGCATTTT
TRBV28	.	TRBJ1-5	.	CASSPLSVKRPQHF	TGTGCCAGCAGCCCACTGAGCGTAAAGCGGCCCCAGCATTTT
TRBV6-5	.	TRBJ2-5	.	CASSRAGIRDETQYF	TGTGCCAGCAGTCGGGCAGGGATTAGGGATGAGACCCAGTACTTC
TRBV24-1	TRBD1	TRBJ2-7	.	CATSQTGTGAYEQYF	TGTGCCACCAGCCAAACGGGGACAGGTGCCTACGAGCAGTACTTC
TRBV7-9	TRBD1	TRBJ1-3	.	CASSLDGTGQGSGNTIYF	TGTGCCAGCAGCCTAGACGGGACCGGACAGGGGTCGGGAAACACCATATATTTT
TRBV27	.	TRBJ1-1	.	CASRISWNTEAFF	TGTGCCAGCAGAATTAGCTGGAACACTGAAGCTTTCTTT
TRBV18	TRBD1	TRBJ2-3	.	CASSHGTGGRTDTQYF	TGTGCCAGCTCGCATGGGACAGGGGGGAGAACTGATACGCAGTATTTT
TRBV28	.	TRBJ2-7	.	CASRTLGPYEQYF	TGTGCCAGCAGGACACTAGGTCCCTACGAGCAGTACTTC
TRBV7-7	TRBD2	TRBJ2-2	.	CASSSSGGATGELFF	TGTGCCAGCAGCTCTAGCGGGGGGGCCACCGGGGAGCTGTTTTTT
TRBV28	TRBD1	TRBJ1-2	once	CASTHRTGGPIYGYTF	TGTGCCAGCACCCACCGCACAGGGGGGCCCATCTATGGCTACACCTTC
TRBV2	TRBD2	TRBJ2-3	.	CASTLGLAGGNTQYF	TGTGCCAGCACCCTGGGACTAGCGGGGGGAAATACGCAGTATTTT
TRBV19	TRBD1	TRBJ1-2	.	CASTRDRDGYTF	TGTGCCAGTACCAGGGACAGGGATGGCTACACCTTC
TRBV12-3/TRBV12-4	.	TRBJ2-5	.	CASSLRETQYF	TGTGCCAGCAGTTTACGAGAAACCCAGTACTTC
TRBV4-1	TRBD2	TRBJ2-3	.	CASSLTPLSTSGGADTQYF	TGCGCCAGCAGCCTTACTCCCCTTTCGACTAGCGGGGGGGCAGACACGCAGTATTTT
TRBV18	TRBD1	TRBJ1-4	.	CASSRDRGAEKLFF	TGTGCCAGCTCACGGGACAGGGGGGCTGAAAAACTGTTTTTT
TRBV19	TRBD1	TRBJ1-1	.	CASSTTGGGTEAFF	TGTGCCAGTAGTACGACAGGGGGAGGTACTGAAGCTTTCTTT
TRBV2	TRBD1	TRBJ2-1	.	CASRAQFTSGTGKNEQFF	TGTGCCAGCAGGGCCCAGTTCACCTCCGGGACAGGGAAAAATGAGCAGTTCTTC
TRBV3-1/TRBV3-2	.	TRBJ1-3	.	CASSQELISGNTIYF	TGTGCCAGCAGCCAAGAATTAATCTCTGGAAACACCATATATTTT
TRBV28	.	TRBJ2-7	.	CASRLTGLNSYEQYF	TGTGCCAGCAGGCTGACAGGACTCAACTCCTACGAGCAGTACTTC
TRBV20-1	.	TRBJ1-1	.	CSASPGNTEAFF	TGCAGTGCTAGTCCGGGGAACACTGAAGCTTTCTTT
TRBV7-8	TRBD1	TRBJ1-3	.	CASSLGGTGGSGNTIYF	TGTGCCAGCAGCTTAGGGGGGACAGGGGGAAGTGGAAACACCATATATTTT
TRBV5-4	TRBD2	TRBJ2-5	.	CASSLRLAGSQETQYF	TGTGCCAGCAGTTTAAGACTAGCGGGGTCCCAAGAGACCCAGTACTTC
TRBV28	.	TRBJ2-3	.	CASSGTGTTDTQYF	TGTGCCAGCAGTGGTACAGGGACGACAGATACGCAGTATTTT
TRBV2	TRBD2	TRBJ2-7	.	CASRVELAGEKDF	TGTGCCAGCAGGGTTGAGCTAGCGGGAGAAAAAGACTTC
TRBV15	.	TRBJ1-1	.	CATSRGSTLNTEAFF	TGTGCCACCAGCAGAGGTTCGACTTTGAACACTGAAGCTTTCTTT
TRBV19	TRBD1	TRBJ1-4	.	CASRSLRQGVTNEKLFF	TGTGCCAGTAGAAGCCTGAGGCAGGGGGTAACTAATGAAAAACTGTTTTTT